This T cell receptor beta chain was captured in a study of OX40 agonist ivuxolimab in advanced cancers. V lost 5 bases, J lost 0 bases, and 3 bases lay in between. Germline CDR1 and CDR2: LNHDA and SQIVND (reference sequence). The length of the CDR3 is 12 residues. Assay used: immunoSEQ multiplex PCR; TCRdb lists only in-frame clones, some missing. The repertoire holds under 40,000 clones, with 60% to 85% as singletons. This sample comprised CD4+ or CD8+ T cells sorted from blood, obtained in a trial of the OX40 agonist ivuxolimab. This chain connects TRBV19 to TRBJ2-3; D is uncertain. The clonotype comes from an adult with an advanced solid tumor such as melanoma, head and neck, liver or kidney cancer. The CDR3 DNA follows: TGTGCCAGTAGTGCCAGCACAGATACGCAGTATTTT. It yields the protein CASSASTDTQYF.